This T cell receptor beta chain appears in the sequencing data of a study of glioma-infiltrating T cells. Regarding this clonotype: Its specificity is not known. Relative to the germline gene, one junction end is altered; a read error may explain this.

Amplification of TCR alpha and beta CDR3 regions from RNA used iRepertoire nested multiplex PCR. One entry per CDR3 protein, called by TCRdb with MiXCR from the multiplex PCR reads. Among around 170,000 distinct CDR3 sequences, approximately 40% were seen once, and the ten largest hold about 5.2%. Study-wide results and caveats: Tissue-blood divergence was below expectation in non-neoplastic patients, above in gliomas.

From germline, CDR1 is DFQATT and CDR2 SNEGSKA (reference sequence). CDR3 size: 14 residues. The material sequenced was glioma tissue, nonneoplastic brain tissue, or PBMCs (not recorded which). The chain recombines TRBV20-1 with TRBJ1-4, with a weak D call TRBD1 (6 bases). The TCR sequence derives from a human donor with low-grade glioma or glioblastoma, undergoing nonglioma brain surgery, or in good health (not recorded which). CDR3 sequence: CTALLQGTNEKLFF. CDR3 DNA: TGCACTGCTCTCCTACAGGGTACTAATGAAAAACTGTTTTTT.